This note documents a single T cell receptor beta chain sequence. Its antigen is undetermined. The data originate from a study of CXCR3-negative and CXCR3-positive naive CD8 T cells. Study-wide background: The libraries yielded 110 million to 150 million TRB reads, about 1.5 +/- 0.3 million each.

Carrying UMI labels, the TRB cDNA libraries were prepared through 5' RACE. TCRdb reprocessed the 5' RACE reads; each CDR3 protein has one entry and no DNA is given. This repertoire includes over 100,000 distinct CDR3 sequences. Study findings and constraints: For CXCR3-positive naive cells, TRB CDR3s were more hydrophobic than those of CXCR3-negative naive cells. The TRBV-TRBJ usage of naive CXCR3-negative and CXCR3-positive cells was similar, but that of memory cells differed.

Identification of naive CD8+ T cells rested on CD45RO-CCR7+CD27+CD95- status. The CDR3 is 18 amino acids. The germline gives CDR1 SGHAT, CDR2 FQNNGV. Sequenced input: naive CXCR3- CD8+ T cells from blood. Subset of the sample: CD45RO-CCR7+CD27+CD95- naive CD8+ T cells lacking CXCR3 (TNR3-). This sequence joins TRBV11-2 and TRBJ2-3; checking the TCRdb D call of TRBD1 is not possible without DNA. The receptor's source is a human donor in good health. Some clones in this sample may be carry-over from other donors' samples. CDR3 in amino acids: CASSRPPGSLQLADTQYF.